This T cell receptor (beta chain) was retrieved from a study of blood T cell repertoires in COVID-19. Repertoires were generated with immunoSEQ multiplex PCR, while TCRdb's copy carries only in-frame clones and drops some. The sample lists 150,000 or so clones, approximately 90% occurring once. The germline CDR1 and CDR2 sequences are GTSNPN and SVGIG (reference sequence). The CDR3 is made up of 12 amino acids. Trimming took off 0 bases at V and 7 bases at J, with 9 bases between the two ends. In terms of age and location, participants ranged from about 18 to 95 years and lived in about 25 US areas. Donors were grouped by their self-reported clinical history.

The V gene is TRBV30, the J gene TRBJ1-1; a weak D match, TRBD1 (5 bases). This TCR was recovered from a woman aged 30 to 39 with acute COVID-19. What was sequenced was PBMCs or T cells enriched from blood (not recorded which). In DNA form, the CDR3 reads TGTGCCTGGAGTGTGAGTAGGGGTGAAGCTTTCTTT. Protein product: CAWSVSRGEAFF.